This TCR beta chain was sequenced in a study of cytomegalovirus exposure and HLA in healthy donors. Study outcomes and limitations: Overall, roughly 150 TCR beta chains were annotated as cytomegalovirus-associated. Specific recognition of CMV antigens was confirmed in vitro for a few chains (all CMV-associated).

The CDR3 consists of 14 residues. CDR1 is MGHDK and CDR2 is SYGVNS in the germline V gene. V gave up 2 bases and J gave up 0 bases; unmatched junction bases: 0. A remark on this clone: Antigen specificity is unknown.

The PCR employed 60 Vbeta primers together with 13 Jbeta primers. Produced via immunoSEQ multiplex PCR; TCRdb's table is partial and in-frame only. The table lists approximately 140,000 clones, about 64% of them singletons. What was sequenced was PBMCs. The rearrangement joins TRBV25-1 to TRBJ1-2; 7 bases are a match to TRBD1. The receptor's source is a woman aged 55-70 years in good health and CMV-seropositive. The DNA of the CDR3 is TGTGCCAGCAGTGAAGGGACAGCTAACTATGGCTACACCTTC. Residues: CASSEGTANYGYTF.